A single sample is the source of the 16 T cell receptor beta chains below, sequenced in a study of early T cells in non-severe SARS-CoV-2 infection. MiXCR, applied by TCRdb to the 5' RACE reads, yields one record per CDR3 protein. The data show roughly 50,000 distinct CDR3 sequences, roughly 6.1% seen once. The sample in question was whole blood, obtained at baseline. The receptor set was obtained from an adult who was a healthcare worker with PCR-confirmed SARS-CoV-2 infection or an uninfected control (not recorded which).

The chain recombines TRBV20-1 with TRBJ1-1; no reliable D call. The V gene's germline CDR1 is DFQATT and CDR2 SNEGSKA (reference sequence). Trimming left V 6 bases short and J 7 bases short, with 18 bases between. CDR3 length: 13 residues. The CDR3 sequence is CSALHRTALEAFF. The CDR3 DNA follows: TGCAGTGCGTTGCACCGGACCGCTCTTGAAGCTTTCTTT.

The chain combines TRBV14 with TRBJ2-1; TRBD2 aligns across 7 bases. Germline V CDR1 and CDR2: SGHDN, FVKESK. CDR3 length: 14 amino acids. Losses at the gene ends were 1 base for V and 12 bases for J; bases not matched to a gene: 9. The CDR3 bases are TGTGCCAGCAGCCAAGGAAGCGGGGTTAGTTTGCAGTTCTTC. It codes for CASSQGSGVSLQFF.

This clonotype was picked up many times. This chain joins TRBV27 and TRBJ2-6; TRBD1 matches at 8 bases. Losses at the gene ends were 5 bases for V and 3 bases for J; bases not matched to a gene: 12. Germline CDR1 is MNHEY and CDR2 is SMNVEV (reference sequence). The CDR3 contains 18 residues. The CDR3 DNA reads TGTGCCAGCAGTCCGAACCTCAGGGGGCAATTTGGGGCCAACGTCCTGACTTTC. Translation gives CASSPNLRGQFGANVLTF.

This clonotype was seen a handful of times. The V gene is TRBV6-2 or TRBV6-3, the J gene TRBJ1-1, with TRBD1 as a possible D gene (5 bases). The CDR3 consists of 14 residues. Trimming cost V 4 bases and J 5 bases, with 14 bases left between them. The germline CDR1 and CDR2 sequences are MNHEY and SVGEGT. This chain's CDR3 is CASSSRVPGTEAFF. The DNA of the CDR3 is TGTGCCAGCAGTTCAAGGGTTCCAGGGACTGAAGCTTTCTTT.

This clonotype has ten or more counts. The J gene is TRBJ2-1, the V gene TRBV2; 11 nucleotides line up with TRBD2. The trim removed 9 bases at V and 4 bases at J, leaving 8 bases unmatched. This CDR3 contains 15 residues. Germline loops: CDR1 SNHLY, CDR2 FYNNEI. The CDR3 loop reads CARKTGTSGYNEQFF. The CDR3, as DNA: TGTGCCAGGAAAACCGGGACTAGCGGATACAATGAGCAGTTCTTC.

The sample holds a few counts of this clonotype. The chain recombines TRBV5-1 with TRBJ1-1, with unresolved D. CDR1 and CDR2 from the germline V gene are SGHRS and YFSETQ. The CDR3 loop spans 14 amino acids. The V and J ends lost 3 bases and 0 bases respectively, with 9 bases between them. CDR3 bases: TGCGCCAGCAGCTACGACAACCTGAACACTGAAGCTTTCTTT. Protein product: CASSYDNLNTEAFF. Full variable domain (outside the CDR3, taken from reference TRBV5-1 and TRBJ1-1): KAGVTQTPRYLIKTRGQQVTLSCSPISGHRSVSWYQQTPGQGLQFLFEYFSETQRNKGNFPGRFSGRQFSNSRSEMNVSTLELGDSALYLCASSYDNLNTEAFFGQGTRLTVV.

This clonotype was picked up a small number of times. V and J are TRBV29-1 and TRBJ2-5, with D perhaps assigned TRBD1 or TRBD2 (5 bases each). Trimming cost V 4 bases and J 5 bases, with 17 bases left between them. The CDR3 is 14 residues long. CDR1 SQVTM and CDR2 ANQGSEA come from the germline V gene. CDR3 in amino acids: CSVGSGDVFETQYF. CDR3 coding DNA: TGCAGCGTTGGCTCCGGGGACGTATTCGAGACCCAGTACTTC. Filled out from reference TRBV29-1 and TRBJ2-5, the complete variable domain reads SAVISQKPSRDICQRGTSLTIQCQVDSQVTMMFWYRQQPGQSLTLIATANQGSEATYESGFVIDKFPISRPNLTFSTLTVSNMSPEDSSIYLCSVGSGDVFETQYFGPGTRLLVL.

The chain joins TRBV13 to TRBJ2-4; D gene unclear. The V end lost 0 bases, the J end lost 7 bases, and 7 bases lay between the germline ends. CDR1 is PRHDT and CDR2 is FYEKMQ in the germline V gene (reference sequence). This CDR3 comprises 13 residues. The CDR3 sequence is CASSLGQPNIQYF. The CDR3 DNA reads TGTGCCAGCAGCTTAGGGCAGCCTAACATTCAGTACTTC. The full variable domain, with the rest looked up from reference TRBV13 and TRBJ2-4, is AAGVIQSPRHLIKEKRETATLKCYPIPRHDTVYWYQQGPGQDPQFLISFYEKMQSDKGSIPDRFSAQQFSDYHSELNMSSLELGDSALYFCASSLGQPNIQYFGAGTRLSVL.

V gene TRBV14 combines with J gene TRBJ1-5; D is uncertain. The CDR3 loop spans 15 amino acids. The germline gives CDR1 SGHDN, CDR2 FVKESK. Trimming stripped 0 bases from V and 4 bases from J, with 10 bases between. CDR3 coding DNA: TGTGCCAGCAGCCAAGAAAGAGGGAGAAATCAGCCCCAGCATTTT. It yields the protein CASSQERGRNQPQHF.

This clonotype showed up many times. The chain is built from TRBV7-2 and TRBJ2-7; TRBD2 matches at 14 bases. The CDR3 extends over 16 amino acids. Germline loops: CDR1 SGHTA, CDR2 FQGNSA. V trimming: 1 base; J trimming: 4 bases; junction bases outside the gene matches: 3. The CDR3, as DNA: TGTGCCAGCAGCTTAGAAGGGACTAGCGGGAGTTACGAGCAGTACTTC. It translates to CASSLEGTSGSYEQYF.

J is TRBJ2-1 and V is TRBV6-5; TRBD2 matches 7 bases. Trimming took 4 bases from V and 2 from J; bases not matched to a gene: 8. The CDR3 runs 16 residues. CDR1 is MNHEY, CDR2 SVGAGI, per germline. The CDR3 sequence: CASSSDPLAPYNEQFF. The CDR3, as DNA: TGTGCCAGCAGTTCCGACCCACTAGCGCCCTACAATGAGCAGTTCTTC.

This clonotype has a count of ten or more. The chain joins TRBV9 to TRBJ1-1, with D hard to call. The CDR3 contains 14 residues. Per germline, CDR1 SGDLS and CDR2 YYNGEE. Trimming removed 0 bases from V and 0 bases from J, with 6 bases in between. CDR3 sequence reads: CASSVGGMNTEAFF. The CDR3 DNA reads as TGTGCCAGCAGCGTAGGTGGGATGAACACTGAAGCTTTCTTT.

This rearrangement joins TRBV2 to TRBJ2-7; D is unclear. Germline lookup yields CDR1 SNHLY and CDR2 FYNNEI. The CDR3 has 12 residues. The ends were cut back, 5 bases at V and 2 bases at J, with 7 bases in the middle. This CDR3 reads CASSSFAYEQYF. CDR3 nucleotides: TGTGCCAGCAGTTCTTTTGCCTACGAGCAGTACTTC. Together with reference TRBV2 and TRBJ2-7, the CDR3 gives the full variable domain: EPEVTQTPSHQVTQMGQEVILRCVPISNHLYFYWYRQILGQKVEFLVSFYNNEISEKSEIFDDQFSVERPDGSNFTLKIRSTKLEDSAMYFCASSSFAYEQYFGPGTRLTVT.

This clonotype was found many times. The chain joins TRBV4-2 to TRBJ1-4, with D hard to call. This CDR3 comprises 14 residues. Germline assignment: CDR1 LGHNA and CDR2 YNFKEQ. Trimming shortened V by 4 bases and J by 8 bases, and 14 bases separated the two germline ends. The CDR3 here is CASSPTNRGEKLFF. DNA for the CDR3: TGTGCCAGCAGCCCTACAAATCGGGGAGAAAAACTGTTTTTT.

This clonotype was counted many times. The rearrangement joins TRBV4-2 to TRBJ2-7; tentative D call: TRBD1 (6 bases). Germline CDR1 and CDR2: LGHNA and YNFKEQ. This CDR3 has 15 residues. Deletions cut 4 bases from V and 3 bases from J, with 16 bases between. The CDR3 region is CASSPGAGANYEQYF. As DNA, the CDR3 is TGTGCCAGCAGCCCCGGAGCAGGGGCGAACTACGAGCAGTACTTC.

This clonotype was recorded many times. This chain joins TRBV12-3 or TRBV12-4 and TRBJ2-7, with D perhaps TRBD1 (6 bases). This CDR3 has 14 amino acids. V gave up 6 bases and J gave up 2 bases, with 14 bases separating them. The CDR3 DNA is TGTGCCAGCAGCTCAGGACAGCCCCCCTACGAGCAGTACTTC. It specifies CASSSGQPPYEQYF.